The T cell receptor (beta chain) described here comes from a study of T cells in Graves' hyperthyroidism and ophthalmopathy. Study-wide findings and caveats: Most thyroid clonotypes expanded above 0.001 appeared in blood too.

Amplification of TCR beta CDR3 regions used RNA as the template. During a first-round RT-PCR of the TCR CDR3, the HTBI primer set was used. TCRdb itself ran the multiplex PCR reads through MiXCR, one entry per CDR3 protein. The data hold around 490,000 distinct CDR3 sequences, with 15% to 20% observed a single time. Patients with ophthalmopathy all had a Clinical Activity Score of at least 3, a NOSPECS grade of at least 4 and duration under 3 months. Diagnoses used clinical symptoms, serum thyroxine and TRAb, thyroid ultrasound and orbital computed tomography. V was trimmed by 5 bases and J by 7 bases, leaving 15 bases between them. Germline loops: CDR1 LNHDA, CDR2 SQIVND (reference sequence). The CDR3 has 15 amino acids. For this clonotype: What it binds is unknown.

The V and J genes are TRBV19 and TRBJ1-6; D is ambiguous. This clonotype originated in a man aged 35 to 55 with Graves' ophthalmopathy. Sequences were obtained from blood. In DNA, the CDR3 is TGTGCCAGTAGTGGAATCAACCCAGGAAATTCACCCCTCCACTTT. This sequence encodes CASSGINPGNSPLHF.